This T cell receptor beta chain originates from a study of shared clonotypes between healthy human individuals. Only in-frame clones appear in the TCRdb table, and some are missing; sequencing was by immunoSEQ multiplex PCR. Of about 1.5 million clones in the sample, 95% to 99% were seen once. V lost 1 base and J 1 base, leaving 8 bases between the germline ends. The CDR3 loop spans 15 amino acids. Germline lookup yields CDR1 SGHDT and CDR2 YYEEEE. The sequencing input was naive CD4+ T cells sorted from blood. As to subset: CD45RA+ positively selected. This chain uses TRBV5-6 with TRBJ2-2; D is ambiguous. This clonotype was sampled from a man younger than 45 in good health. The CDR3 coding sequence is TGTGCCAGCAGCTTGTACTCCGGGAACACCGGGGAGCTGTTTTTT. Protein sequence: CASSLYSGNTGELFF.